Sequencing of this T cell receptor beta chain was carried out in a study of blood T cell repertoires in COVID-19. The CDR3 is 17 amino acids. Looked up from germline, CDR1 is ENHRY and CDR2 is SYGVKD. Trimming shortened V by 6 bases and J by 0 bases, and 18 bases separated the two germline ends. Using immunoSEQ multiplex PCR, the repertoire was profiled, and TCRdb retains in-frame clones only, with some absent. Of 80,000 to 95,000 clones detected, roughly 89% appear once; the ten largest clones hold 27%. The sample consisted of peripheral blood. The chain has TRBV10-3 and TRBJ1-5, with D uncertain. The sequence came from a man between 45 and 60 years old with active or convalescent COVID-19. CDR3 sequence: CAISGSGTGSSNQPQHF. CDR3 in DNA: TGTGCCATCAGCGGATCGGGTACGGGGAGTAGCAATCAGCCCCAGCATTTT.